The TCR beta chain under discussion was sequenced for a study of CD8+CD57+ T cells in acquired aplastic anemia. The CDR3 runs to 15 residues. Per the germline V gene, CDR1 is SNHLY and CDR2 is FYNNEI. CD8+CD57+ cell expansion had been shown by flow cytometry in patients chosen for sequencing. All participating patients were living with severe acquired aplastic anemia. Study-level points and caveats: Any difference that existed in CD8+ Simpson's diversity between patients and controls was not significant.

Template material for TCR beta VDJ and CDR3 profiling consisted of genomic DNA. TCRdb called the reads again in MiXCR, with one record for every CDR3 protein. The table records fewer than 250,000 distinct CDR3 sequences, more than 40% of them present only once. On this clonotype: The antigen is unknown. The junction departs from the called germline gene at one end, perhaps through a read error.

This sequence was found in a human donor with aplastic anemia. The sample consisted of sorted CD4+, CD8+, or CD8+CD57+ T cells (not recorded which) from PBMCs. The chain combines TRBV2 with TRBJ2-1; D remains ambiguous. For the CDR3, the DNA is TGTGCCACCAGCCCCACAAGATTCACGTACAATGAGCAGCTCTTC. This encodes CATSPTRFTYNEQLF.